This TCR beta chain was identified in a study of CD8 T cells in Susac syndrome (dated by TCRdb to between 2018 and 2020). Context from the whole study: Of the Susac syndrome patients who were sequenced, roughly 8 were in clinical remission while 5 or 6 had clinically active disease. Susac syndrome patients were therapy-naive, on corticosteroids (some also receiving IVIg), or on IVIg alone at blood withdrawal. The study used repertoire sequencing to test whether antigen drove CD8+ T cell activation and differentiation in Susac syndrome. Here is what the overall study found, with its caveats: In patients with Susac syndrome, the CD4+ T cell repertoire showed no detectable clonal expansion. The TCR sequencing and HLA analysis was acknowledged to have included a relatively small number of individuals.

Worth noting for this clonotype: Its antigen target is currently unknown. One base away there is no much larger clone; base qualities are not given.

Trimming takes 2 bases from V and 0 bases from J, and the germline ends sit 7 bases apart. The CDR3 starts with the cysteine, ends with the phenylalanine, and has 15 residues. Only the CDR3 region is kept as DNA, spanning 45 bases read in frame from base 1. Taken from the germline V gene, the CDR1 and CDR2 loops are KGHDR and SFDVKD. RNA was extracted using the RNeasy kit, and roughly 0.45 to 1 microgram was reverse transcribed with random hexamers. The immunoSEQ multiplex PCR assay, covering 54 Vbeta and 13 Jbeta segments, was used to amplify TCR beta CDR3 regions. To correct PCR amplification bias, a synthetic template baseline was used for both primer optimization and computational correction. The original pipeline was this. Only productive sequences were kept, with reads annotated to V, D and J genes according to IMGT and analyzed in immunoSEQ Analyzer. To calculate clonality, Shannon entropy was normalized by log2 of the number of productive unique sequences and then subtracted from one. Public and private clones were assessed among the 100 most prevalent clones of each patient and control. Clones were defined as Susac-specific when absent from the healthy and MS cohorts, from about 1,100 published viral clones and from other ImmuneACCESS disease sequences. TCRdb reworked the public reads: Q25 trimming with fastp, MiXCR clone assembly, productive beta chains retained. CDR3 protein sequences are deduplicated, and each keeps its most common genes and DNA. V and J calls and clone size were set by TCRdb, not the authors. The sample includes approximately 190,000 distinct CDR3 sequences, with approximately 94% observed a single time. The biggest ten clones account for roughly 0.093% of the sample.

Peripheral blood CD8+ and CD4+ T cells from healthy donors, Susac syndrome patients and multiple sclerosis patients were profiled using high-throughput TCR beta sequencing. Recently defined diagnostic criteria for definite or probable disease were met by the Susac syndrome patients. Bulk CD8+ and CD4+ T cells were purified by magnetic negative isolation, while CD8+ TEMRA cells were enriched using FACS. Blood was collected in EDTA tubes and processed within 24 hours, with PBMCs isolated through density gradient centrifugation. PBMCs destined for TCR sequencing were cryopreserved in liquid nitrogen and later thawed in a 37 °C water bath. Purity of sorted or isolated CD4+, CD8+ and CD8+ TEMRA cells was at least 90%.

The clonotype was recovered from a human donor with Susac syndrome. The rearrangement combines TRBV24-1 with TRBJ2-1; no D gene call is confident. The sample was CD4+ T cells from PBMCs. CDR3 region: CATSDSGSSYNEQFF. The nucleotide sequence is given as TGTGCCACCAGTGATTCCGGAAGCTCCTACAATGAGCAGTTCTTC.